The TCR beta chain under discussion was sequenced for a study of T-cell memory formation after mild COVID-19. Trimming took 1 base from V and 7 from J, leaving 7 bases between them. This CDR3 region has 12 residues. Germline V gene sequence: CDR1 SEHNR, CDR2 FQNEAQ (reference sequence). This clonotype appeared a few times. Via MiXCR, TCRdb re-called the 5' RACE reads, giving one row per CDR3 protein. The repertoire consists of some 110,000 distinct CDR3 sequences, with around 12% occurring once and the leading ten covering about 27%. The specimen sequenced was PBMCs or a T cell subset sorted from them (not recorded which). The origin of this receptor is an adult woman who had mild COVID-19 (a few samples of this study predate the infection). Cell type and time point are not known. The chain is built from TRBV7-9 and TRBJ1-1, with no clear D. This CDR3 is CASSLEQIEAFF. The CDR3, as DNA: TGTGCCAGCAGCTTAGAGCAGATTGAAGCTTTCTTT.